This T cell receptor (beta chain) is drawn from a study of beta chain features in type 1 diabetes. Study findings and constraints: In all four CD4+ subsets, TCRB CDR3 length was significantly, moderately reduced in type 1 diabetes.

This clone has more than one count but fewer than ten. What it binds is not known. Of the isolated RNA, all was reverse transcribed, and so the sequenced material was expressed TCRB transcripts. Generated by immunoSEQ multiplex PCR, the TCRdb table keeps only in-frame clones and is missing some. The sample lists tens of thousands of clones, roughly 39% occurring once. The germline CDR1 and CDR2 sequences are SGHVS and FNYEAQ. V shed 1 base, J shed 1 base, and the junction held 4 bases outside the gene matches. The CDR3 is made up of 16 amino acids. Sequenced sample: Tregs from blood. The chain recombines TRBV7-6 with TRBJ2-7, with TRBD2 identical over 10 bases. This TCR came from a man in his thirties or forties with type 1 diabetes. Here the CDR3 reads CASSLGGLAASYEQYF. The CDR3 region has the DNA TGTGCCAGCAGCTTAGGCGGACTAGCGGCATCCTACGAGCAGTACTTC. Complete variable domain (other parts from reference TRBV7-6 and TRBJ2-7): GAGVSQSPRYKVTKRGQDVALRCDPISGHVSLYWYRQALGQGPEFLTYFNYEAQQDKSGLPNDRFSAERPEGSISTLTIQRTEQRDSAMYRCASSLGGLAASYEQYFGPGTRLTVT.